The 8 T cell receptor beta chains reported below all come from one sample, sequenced in a study of a mutant IDH1 vaccine in newly diagnosed glioma. As to time point: week 23, last vaccination. Doses of 300 ug of mutant IDH1 20-mer peptide were given with topical imiquimod. The repertoire was sequenced with immunoSEQ multiplex PCR; TCRdb's copy has only in-frame clones and lacks some. Here the sample spans 82,000 or so clones, around 85% being singletons. No antigen has been identified for these receptors. The source material was PBMCs, sampled from a glioma patient whose treatment included an IDH1 peptide vaccine. The receptors shown here come from a man aged 25-45 years with glioma. Some clones in this sample may be carry-over from other donors' samples.

This chain connects TRBV28 to TRBJ1-4; no reliable D call. The CDR3 covers 15 residues. Trimming pared 6 bases from V and 8 bases from J, leaving 19 bases between. Germline CDR1 MDHEN, CDR2 SYDVKM. The CDR3, as DNA: TGTGCCAGCAGCAGGAGGGAGGTATATGGAGAAAAACTGTTTTTT. Translating it yields CASSRREVYGEKLFF.

The chain carries TRBV6-6 and TRBJ2-7, with 8 bases aligning to TRBD1. Trimming took 6 bases from V and 5 from J; bases not matched to a gene: 9. Germline lookup yields CDR1 MNHNY and CDR2 SVGAGI (reference sequence). The CDR3 runs 14 residues. The CDR3 nucleotides read TGTGCCAGCAGCACGGGGCAGGGGGCCAACGAGCAGTACTTC. As protein: CASSTGQGANEQYF.

The chain recombines TRBV7-2 with TRBJ2-2; a possible D gene is TRBD2 (6 bases). V gave up 6 bases and J gave up 2 bases, with 10 bases separating them. The CDR3 totals 14 residues. Germline CDR1 reads SGHTA; CDR2 reads FQGNSA. The CDR3 sequence: CASSRDLNTGELFF. DNA for the CDR3: TGTGCCAGCAGTCGGGACTTAAACACCGGGGAGCTGTTTTTT.

The J gene is TRBJ2-1, the V gene TRBV5-1; 9 bases are a match to TRBD2. Germline CDR1 reads SGHRS; CDR2 reads YFSETQ. The J segment lost 5 bases and the V segment lost 2 bases, leaving 5 bases of the junction unmatched. This CDR3 comprises 15 residues. The CDR3 is CASSFQAGGHNEQFF. The CDR3 DNA is TGCGCCAGCAGCTTTCAAGCGGGGGGTCACAATGAGCAGTTCTTC. The full variable domain, in which reference TRBV5-1 and TRBJ2-1 provide the parts outside the CDR3, is KAGVTQTPRYLIKTRGQQVTLSCSPISGHRSVSWYQQTPGQGLQFLFEYFSETQRNKGNFPGRFSGRQFSNSRSEMNVSTLELGDSALYLCASSFQAGGHNEQFFGPGTRLTVL.

This clone is a singleton in its sample. The rearrangement joins TRBV18 to TRBJ2-1; D gene unclear. CDR1 and CDR2 from the germline V gene are KGHSH and LQKENI. CDR3 length equals 13 residues. V lost 5 bases and J 7 bases, leaving 12 bases between the germline ends. CDR3 sequence reads: CASSGGVHNEQFF. The CDR3 region has the DNA TGTGCCAGCTCAGGTGGGGTACATAATGAGCAGTTCTTC.

The chain is built from TRBV11-2 and TRBJ2-5; D is ambiguous. V dropped 3 bases and J dropped 0 bases, with 11 bases sitting between them. Germline values: CDR1 SGHAT, CDR2 FQNNGV. The CDR3 totals 15 residues. CDR3 sequence (DNA): TGTGCCAGCAGCTTCCCGACTGTGTACCAAGAGACCCAGTACTTC. Protein product: CASSFPTVYQETQYF.

As for this clone: Distinct nucleotide sequences in the sample also encode this CDR3. The J gene is TRBJ2-1, the V gene TRBV4-2; 14 bases map to TRBD2. The CDR3 has 15 residues. The germline gives CDR1 LGHNA, CDR2 YNFKEQ. Losses at the gene ends were 1 base for V and 7 bases for J; bases not matched to a gene: 0. The CDR3 loop reads CASSQGLAGGNEQFF. The CDR3 DNA reads as TGTGCCAGCAGCCAAGGACTAGCGGGAGGGAATGAGCAGTTCTTC.

The chain employs TRBV5-1 and TRBJ1-3; 7 positions match TRBD1. CDR3 length: 15 residues. Per the germline V gene, CDR1 is SGHRS and CDR2 is YFSETQ. The V segment lost 3 bases and the J segment 0 bases; nucleotides outside the gene matches: 3. CDR3 sequence: CASSWDSSSGNTIYF. Here the CDR3 DNA reads TGCGCCAGCAGCTGGGACAGTAGCTCTGGAAACACCATATATTTT.